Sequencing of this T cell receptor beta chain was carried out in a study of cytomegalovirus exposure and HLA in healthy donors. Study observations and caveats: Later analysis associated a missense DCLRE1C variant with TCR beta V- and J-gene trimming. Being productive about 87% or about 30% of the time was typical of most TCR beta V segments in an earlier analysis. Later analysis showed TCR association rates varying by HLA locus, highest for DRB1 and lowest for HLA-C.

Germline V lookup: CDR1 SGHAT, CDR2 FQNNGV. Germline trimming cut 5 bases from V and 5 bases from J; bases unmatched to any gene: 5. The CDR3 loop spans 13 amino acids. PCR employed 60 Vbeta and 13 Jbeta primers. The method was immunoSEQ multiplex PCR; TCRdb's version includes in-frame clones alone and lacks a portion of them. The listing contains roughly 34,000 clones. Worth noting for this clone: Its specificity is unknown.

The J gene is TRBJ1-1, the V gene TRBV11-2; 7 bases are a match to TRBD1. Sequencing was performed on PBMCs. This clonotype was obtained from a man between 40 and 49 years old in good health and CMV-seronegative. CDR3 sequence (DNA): TGTGCCAGCAGCCCGAGACAGGGAACTGAAGCTTTCTTT. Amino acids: CASSPRQGTEAFF.